The 21 T cell receptor beta chains below all came from one sample that was sequenced in a study of metastatic and nonmetastatic thyroid tumors. Thyroid surgery took place with no prior treatment in any patient. TCRdb re-processed the PCR reads through MiXCR. The sample lists 13,000 or so clones, roughly 29% seen once, with approximately 18% in the top ten. The specimen sequenced was tumor tissue. These TCRs come from a female donor with papillary thyroid cancer or a benign thyroid nodule (not recorded which). Some clones in this sample may be carry-over from other donors' samples.

The chain is built from TRBV20-1 and TRBJ1-6, with 7 bases fitting TRBD1. Germline V lookup: CDR1 DFQATT, CDR2 SNEGSKA (reference sequence). The CDR3 spans 14 residues. Trimming cost V 6 bases and J 5 bases; bases outside gene matches: 7. CDR3 sequence reads: CSAPLGGHNSPLHF. Written as DNA, the CDR3 is TGCAGTGCGCCTTTAGGGGGCCATAATTCACCCCTCCACTTT.

The chain has TRBV30 and TRBJ1-5; D remains unclear. Germline assignment: CDR1 GTSNPN and CDR2 SVGIG (reference sequence). This CDR3 has 13 residues. V dropped 2 bases and J dropped 3 bases, with 8 bases sitting between them. CDR3 loop: CAWSYSINQPQHF. The DNA of the CDR3 is TGTGCCTGGAGTTATTCTATCAATCAGCCCCAGCATTTT.

The gene calls are TRBV30 and TRBJ2-7, with TRBD1 matching 7 bases. Losses at the gene ends were 1 base for V and 11 bases for J; bases not matched to a gene: 8. The CDR3 is 12 residues long. Germline V gene data show CDR1 as GTSNPN and CDR2 as SVGIG (reference sequence). CDR3 DNA: TGTGCCTGGAGTGCCGCCGGGACAGATGAGTACTTC. This encodes CAWSAAGTDEYF. Drawing the rest from reference TRBV30 and TRBJ2-7, the complete variable domain is SQTIHQWPATLVQPVGSPLSLECTVEGTSNPNLYWYRQAAGRGLQLLFYSVGIGQISSEVPQNLSASRPQDRQFILSSKKLLLSDSGFYLCAWSAAGTDEYFGPGTRLTVT.

This clone is medium-sized within its sample. CDR3 sequence (DNA): TGTGCCTGGAGTGTAACGGGACAAGAGTATGGCTACACCTTC. Protein: CAWSVTGQEYGYTF. The gene calls are TRBV30 and TRBJ1-2, with a possible D match to TRBD1 (6 bases). Germline V gives CDR1 GTSNPN, CDR2 SVGIG (reference sequence). CDR3 length equals 14 residues. The ends were cut back, 0 bases at V and 5 bases at J, with 13 bases in the middle.

The V and J genes are TRBV5-1 and TRBJ2-7, with D unclear. In germline, CDR1 is SGHRS, CDR2 YFSETQ. The CDR3 length is 12 residues. Trimming removed 0 bases at V and 2 bases at J, with 3 bases between. CDR3 nucleotides: TGCGCCAGCAGCTTGGGGGCCTACGAGCAGTACTTC. Translated, it gives CASSLGAYEQYF.

Many counts were recorded for this clone. The rearrangement joins TRBV7-2 to TRBJ2-2; D is undetermined. The germline CDR1 and CDR2 sequences are SGHTA and FQGNSA. The CDR3 contains 14 residues. V lost 3 bases to trimming and J lost 0 bases, with 5 bases between them. CDR3 sequence reads: CASSFISNTGELFF. The CDR3 DNA follows: TGTGCCAGCAGCTTTATTTCGAACACCGGGGAGCTGTTTTTT.

The chain recombines TRBV6-1 with TRBJ1-3; D not certain. CDR1 and CDR2 from the germline V gene are MNHNS and SASEGT. CDR3 length: 15 residues. V was shortened by 1 base and J by 4 bases, with 11 bases between the two germline ends. CDR3 DNA sequence: TGTGCCAGCAGTGAAGATAAGGGCGCCGGAAACACCATATATTTT. Amino acids: CASSEDKGAGNTIYF.

This clone is a singleton in its sample. This chain connects TRBV7-2 to TRBJ2-3; D may match TRBD1 or TRBD2 (6 bases each). The CDR3 contains 13 residues. CDR1 and CDR2 (germline): SGHTA, FQGNSA. Trimming pared 5 bases from V and 5 bases from J, leaving 11 bases between. The CDR3 coding sequence is TGTGCCAGCAGCCCCGGGGGCGGAGATACGCAGTATTTT. Protein sequence: CASSPGGGDTQYF.

This clone is labeled as medium-sized. The CDR3 sequence: CASKYGGSYEQYF. In DNA, the CDR3 is TGTGCCAGCAAGTACGGGGGCTCCTACGAGCAGTACTTC. This chain uses TRBV2 with TRBJ2-7; a possible D gene is TRBD2 (6 bases). There are 13 residues in the CDR3. V was trimmed by 7 bases and J by 0 bases, leaving 10 bases between them. Germline CDR1 reads SNHLY; CDR2 reads FYNNEI.

The gene calls are TRBV5-1 and TRBJ2-2; 8 bases are a match to TRBD2. The CDR3 is made up of 16 amino acids. The germline CDR1 and CDR2 sequences are SGHRS and YFSETQ. V shed 4 bases, J shed 2 bases, and the junction held 7 bases outside the gene matches. CDR3 residues: CASSPSGPPNTGELFF. The CDR3, as DNA: TGCGCCAGCAGCCCTAGCGGGCCTCCAAACACCGGGGAGCTGTTTTTT.

This clone has a count of ten or more. This may be a read error, as it is one base from a much larger clone. Without the conserved terminal phenylalanine or tryptophan, this CDR3 likely stems from a read error. The V and J genes are TRBV6-5 and TRBJ2-1; D not certain. V was cut by 2 bases and J by 9 bases, with 11 bases left in between. The CDR3 has 13 amino acids. Germline V gene sequence: CDR1 MNHEY, CDR2 SVGAGI. CDR3 coding DNA: TGTGCCAGCAGTTACCGAGGAATTGGTGAGCAGTTCCTC. Translating gives CASSYRGIGEQFL.

The sample holds many counts of this clone. V usage is TRBV5-1 and J usage is TRBJ2-3; D remains unclear. The CDR3 length is 14 residues. Trimming shortened V by 3 bases and J by 5 bases, and 13 bases separated the two germline ends. Germline CDR1 SGHRS, CDR2 YFSETQ. CDR3 DNA: TGCGCCAGCAGCTCTGACCCGGTGAGAGATACGCAGTATTTT. Residues: CASSSDPVRDTQYF.

V and J are TRBV2 and TRBJ2-7; D perhaps matches TRBD2 (5 bases). V dropped 0 bases and J dropped 3 bases, with 18 bases sitting between them. Germline V gene sequence: CDR1 SNHLY, CDR2 FYNNEI. CDR3 length: 17 amino acids. In DNA, the CDR3 is TGTGCCAGCAGTGAAGCGCCTTTCCCCTGGACTGGCTACGAGCAGTACTTC. It is translated as CASSEAPFPWTGYEQYF.

V usage is TRBV5-1 and J usage is TRBJ2-7, with 10 bases fitting TRBD1. This CDR3 has 15 amino acids. V gave up 5 bases and J gave up 0 bases; unmatched junction bases: 5. The germline V gene encodes CDR1 SGHRS and CDR2 YFSETQ. The CDR3 here is CASRRDRGTSYEQYF. The CDR3 DNA reads TGCGCCAGCAGACGGGACAGGGGTACCTCCTACGAGCAGTACTTC.

The V call is TRBV20-1, the J call TRBJ1-5; 7 bases are a match to TRBD1. Germline V gives CDR1 DFQATT, CDR2 SNEGSKA (reference sequence). The CDR3 sequence is 12 residues long. The V and J ends lost 4 bases and 6 bases, in that order; junction bases with no gene match: 3. The CDR3 DNA is TGCAGTGCTAAACAGGGGACTCAGCCCCAGCATTTT. Amino acids: CSAKQGTQPQHF.

The chain couples TRBV24-1 to TRBJ2-1; 12 nucleotides line up with TRBD2. Germline V gene lookup returns CDR1 KGHDR and CDR2 SFDVKD. V dropped 0 bases and J dropped 7; count of bases not matched to a gene: 0. This CDR3 has 15 amino acids. CDR3 amino acids: CATSDLTSGRNEQFF. The CDR3 region has the DNA TGTGCCACCAGTGATTTGACTAGCGGGAGGAATGAGCAGTTCTTC.

This clone appeared a single time. The CDR3 DNA follows: TGTGCCAGCAGCCTCCAGACAGACTTCAATCAGCCCCAGCATTTT. Its translation: CASSLQTDFNQPQHF. V usage is TRBV4-2 and J usage is TRBJ1-5; possibly TRBD1 for D (5 bases). This CDR3 has 15 residues. Germline values: CDR1 LGHNA, CDR2 YNFKEQ. Deletions cut 4 bases from V and 3 bases from J, with 13 bases between.

This clone was observed a few times. Compared with germline, one end of the junction differs, possibly owing to a read error. The chain uses TRBV28 and TRBJ2-7; 11 bases align to TRBD2. This CDR3 comprises 16 residues. CDR1 and CDR2 from the germline V gene are MDHEN and SYDVKM. CDR3 nucleotides: TGTGCCAGCAGCTTACTAGCGGGAGCGTGTTTTGGAGAGCAATACTTC. Encoded protein: CASSLLAGACFGEQYF.

On this clone itself: One end of the junction fails to match germline, which may point to a read error. V gene TRBV20-1 combines with J gene TRBJ2-2; D perhaps matches TRBD2 (6 bases). This CDR3 comprises 15 residues. Germline CDR1 is DFQATT and CDR2 is SNEGSKA (reference sequence). CDR3 loop: CSAREAEGYTGQLFF. The CDR3, as DNA: TGCAGTGCTAGAGAGGCGGAGGGATACACCGGGCAGCTGTTTTTT.

This clone was counted ten times or more. The chain is built from TRBV7-8 and TRBJ1-2; D not certain. The CDR3 extends over 14 amino acids. V was shortened by 2 bases and J by 5 bases, with 12 bases between the two germline ends. Germline loops: CDR1 SGHVS, CDR2 FQNEAQ. The CDR3 sequence: CASSLSVDAYGYTF. In DNA, the CDR3 is TGTGCCAGCAGCTTATCTGTGGACGCTTATGGCTACACCTTC.

This clone appeared many times. One base away lies a much larger clone, so this may be a sequencing read error. This chain connects TRBV19 to TRBJ2-3; no clear D. Trimming left V 11 bases short and J 2 bases short, with 14 bases between. Germline-derived CDR1 and CDR2 are LNHDA and SQIVND (reference sequence). This CDR3 has 13 residues. The CDR3 sequence is CAFHDPFTDTQYF. The CDR3 region has the DNA TGTGCCTTCCACGACCCCTTCACAGATACGCAGTATTTT.